This TCR beta chain was profiled in a study of cytomegalovirus exposure and HLA in healthy donors. Remarks on this clone: Its antigen is unknown.

The CDR3 consists of 14 residues. In germline, CDR1 is WSHSY, CDR2 SAAADI. V dropped 6 bases and J dropped 4; count of bases not matched to a gene: 2. Whole-study findings and limits: HLA allele associations emerged for about 16,000 TCR beta sequences in a later analysis, at 0.05 false discovery rate. A few V segments could not be told apart, such as TRBV6-2 and TRBV6-3, and were left out.

The PCR ran on 60 Vbeta and 13 Jbeta primers. Produced via immunoSEQ multiplex PCR; TCRdb's table is partial and in-frame only. The table includes roughly 58,000 clones, approximately 80% detected once. The chain combines TRBV10-2 with TRBJ2-5, with 13 bases aligning to TRBD2. Sequencing was carried out using PBMCs. The clonotype originates from a human donor in good health. This CDR3 reads CASRGTSGTETQYF. DNA for the CDR3: TGCGCCAGCAGGGGGACTAGCGGGACAGAGACCCAGTACTTC.